This T cell receptor beta chain comes out of a study of T cells in women clearing cervical HPV infection. In regard to this clone: The read terminates 3 residues ahead of where the CDR3 ends, so the germline J gene completes it.

The repertoire was sequenced with immunoSEQ multiplex PCR; TCRdb's copy has only in-frame clones and lacks some. The data include 29,000 or so clones; the top ten clones carry 2.5% to 3%. CDR3 size: 13 residues. CDR1 LNHNV and CDR2 YYDKDF come from the germline V gene (reference sequence). Between the trimmed V and J ends, which lost 0 bases and 3 bases, there was a span of 6 bases. The chain couples TRBV15 to TRBJ2-7, with D hard to call. Source material: blood buffy coat. The sequence was collected from a woman between 18 and 75 years old with a cervical HPV16 infection that either progressed to CIN3+ or cleared (not recorded which). The CDR3 loop is CATSRDQGYEQYF. CDR3 bases read: TGTGCCACCAGCAGAGATCAAGGCTACGAG.